This TCR beta chain was sequenced during a study of CD8 T cells in Susac syndrome. Reverse transcription of 0.5 to 1 ug RNA was performed with random hexamers. TCRdb re-called the immunoSEQ multiplex PCR reads through MiXCR, storing one row per CDR3 protein. The repertoire holds 150,000 or so distinct CDR3 sequences, with less than 95% as singletons. Trimming cost V 2 bases and J 7 bases, with 21 bases left between them. Germline V gives CDR1 SGHRS, CDR2 YFSETQ. The CDR3 is 16 residues long. This chain joins TRBV5-1 and TRBJ2-5; weak D call: TRBD1 (7 bases). The sequence derives from a human donor with multiple sclerosis. The sequencing input was CD4+ T cells from PBMCs. This chain's CDR3 is CASSLLGQGEVGTQYF. The DNA of the CDR3 is TGCGCCAGCAGCTTACTGGGGCAGGGGGAGGTCGGGACCCAGTACTTC.